This T cell receptor (beta chain) was captured by sequencing in a study of blood T cell repertoires in COVID-19. Whole-study context: Samples came from the United States, Italy and Spain, spanning acute and convalescent COVID-19. Sources were T cells, B-cell-depleted T cells, or PBMCs; the material itself was cDNA or gDNA.

Per the original data handling: Counts of nucleated cells, estimated from reference gene primer amplification, were obtained. Generated by immunoSEQ multiplex PCR, the TCRdb table keeps only in-frame clones and is missing some. The DNA gave D and trimming, while V, J and clone size come from that table. This sample has tens of thousands of clones, with about 71% found just once. CDR1 and CDR2 (germline): SEHNR, FQNEAQ (reference sequence). The CDR3 length is 13 residues. Trimming took off 11 bases at V and 2 bases at J, with 16 bases between the two ends. This rearrangement joins TRBV7-9 to TRBJ2-7; perhaps TRBD2 as D (6 bases). The specimen was peripheral blood. This TCR derives from a woman aged 70 to 79 with acute or convalescent COVID-19. In DNA form, the CDR3 reads TGTGCCGCGGGGAGACTAGAGGCCTACGAGCAGTACTTC. This codes for CAAGRLEAYEQYF. The full variable domain, in which reference TRBV7-9 and TRBJ2-7 provide the parts outside the CDR3, is DTGVSQNPRHKITKRGQNVTFRCDPISEHNRLYWYRQTLGQGPEFLTYFQNEAQLEKSRLLSDRFSAERPKGSFSTLEIQRTEQGDSAMYLCAAGRLEAYEQYFGPGTRLTVT.